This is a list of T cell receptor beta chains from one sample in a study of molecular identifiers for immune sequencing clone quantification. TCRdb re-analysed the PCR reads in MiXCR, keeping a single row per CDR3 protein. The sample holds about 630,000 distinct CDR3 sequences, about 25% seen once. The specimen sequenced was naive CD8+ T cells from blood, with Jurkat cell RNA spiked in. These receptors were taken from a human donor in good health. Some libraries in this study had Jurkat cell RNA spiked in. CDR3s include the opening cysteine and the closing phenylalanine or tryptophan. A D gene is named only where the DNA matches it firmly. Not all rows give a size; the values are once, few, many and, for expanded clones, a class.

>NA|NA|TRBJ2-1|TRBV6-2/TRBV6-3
CASSYSIQTGAVIDEQFF
TGTGCCAGCAGTTACTCGATCCAAACCGGGGCCGTCATCGATGAGCAGTTCTTC
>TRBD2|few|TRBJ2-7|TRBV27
CASSLTSGVTYEQYF
TGTGCCAGCAGCCTAACTAGCGGGGTAACCTACGAGCAGTACTTC
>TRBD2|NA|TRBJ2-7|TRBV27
CASSNTGLAIYEQYF
TGTGCCAGCAGCAATACGGGACTAGCTATTTACGAGCAGTACTTC
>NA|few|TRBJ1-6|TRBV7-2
CASSLVTGPYNSPLHF
TGTGCCAGCAGCTTAGTAACAGGGCCCTATAATTCACCCCTCCACTTT
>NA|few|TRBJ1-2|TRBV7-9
CASSRGGGYGYTF
TGTGCCAGCAGCAGGGGGGGGGGCTATGGCTACACCTTC
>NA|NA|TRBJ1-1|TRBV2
CASSEIGGTPVEAFF
TGTGCCAGCAGTGAAATCGGGGGAACCCCGGTTGAAGCTTTCTTT
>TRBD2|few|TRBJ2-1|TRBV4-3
CASSLSGGAAYEQFF
TGCGCCAGCAGCCTTAGCGGGGGGGCCGCCTATGAGCAGTTCTTC
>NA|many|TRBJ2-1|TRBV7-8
CASSLLFQGTKNEQFF
TGTGCCAGCAGCTTACTGTTCCAGGGGACCAAGAATGAGCAGTTCTTC
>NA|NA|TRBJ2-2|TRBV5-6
CASSFVSGEMAGELFF
TGTGCCAGCAGCTTCGTTTCCGGGGAGATGGCCGGGGAGCTGTTTTTT
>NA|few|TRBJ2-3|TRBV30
CAWISNTDTQYF
TGTGCCTGGATTTCCAACACAGATACGCAGTATTTT
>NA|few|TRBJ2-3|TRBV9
CASSGGGRDTDTQYF
TGTGCCAGCAGCGGGGGGGGGCGGGACACAGATACGCAGTATTTT
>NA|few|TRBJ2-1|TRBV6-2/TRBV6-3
CASRWDNEQFF
TGTGCCAGCAGATGGGACAATGAGCAGTTCTTC
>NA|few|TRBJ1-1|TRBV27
CASSFVSGNTEAFF
TGTGCCAGCAGTTTTGTTTCCGGGAACACTGAAGCTTTCTTT
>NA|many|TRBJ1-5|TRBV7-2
CASSLRLLEPQHF
TGTGCCAGCAGCTTGAGGCTTTTGGAGCCCCAGCATTTT
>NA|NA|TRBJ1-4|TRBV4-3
CASSPLQGPTNEKLSF
TGCGCCAGCAGCCCGTTACAGGGCCCAACTAATGAAAAACTGTCTTTT
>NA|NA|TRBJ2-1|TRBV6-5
CASIPPGAGPYNEQFF
TGTGCCAGCATTCCCCCGGGGGCGGGACCCTACAATGAGCAGTTCTTC
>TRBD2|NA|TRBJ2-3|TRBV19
CASSPTSPPTDTQYF
TGTGCCAGTAGTCCGACTAGCCCTCCCACAGATACGCAGTATTTT
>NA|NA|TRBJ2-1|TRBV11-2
CASSLRGGEYNEQFF
TGTGCCAGCAGCCTTCGAGGCGGGGAATACAATGAGCAGTTCTTC
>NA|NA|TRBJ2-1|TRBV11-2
CASSSNGDNEQFF
TGTGCCAGCAGCTCTAACGGGGACAATGAGCAGTTCTTC
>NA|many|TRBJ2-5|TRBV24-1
CATSERAKETQYF
TGTGCCACCAGTGAAAGGGCTAAAGAGACCCAGTACTTC
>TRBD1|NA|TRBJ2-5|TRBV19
CASSIVTRGIETQYF
TGTGCCAGTAGTATAGTTACCAGGGGGATAGAGACCCAGTACTTC
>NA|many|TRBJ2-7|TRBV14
CASSQERTGEQYF
TGTGCCAGCAGCCAAGAAAGGACGGGGGAGCAGTACTTC
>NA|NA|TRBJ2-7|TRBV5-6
CASNLGDSLYEQYF
TGTGCCAGCAACTTGGGTGACAGCCTCTACGAGCAGTACTTC
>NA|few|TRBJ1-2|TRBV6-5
CASWGIGGYTF
TGTGCCAGCTGGGGGATAGGTGGCTACACCTTC
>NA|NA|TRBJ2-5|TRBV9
CASSVGSQGLQETQYF
TGTGCCAGCAGCGTAGGGTCCCAGGGACTCCAAGAGACCCAGTACTTC
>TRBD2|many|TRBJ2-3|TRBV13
CASSSRSGAGRASTDTQYF
TGTGCCAGCAGCTCTCGGTCGGGAGCGGGGCGTGCTAGCACAGATACGCAGTATTTT
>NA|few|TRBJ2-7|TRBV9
CASSVGAGITYEQYF
TGTGCCAGCAGCGTAGGTGCAGGGATTACCTACGAGCAGTACTTC
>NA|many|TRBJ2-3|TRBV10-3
CAISGYKGVSDTQYF
TGTGCCATCAGTGGCTATAAGGGGGTTTCAGATACGCAGTATTTT
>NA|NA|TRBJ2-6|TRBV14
CASSQDPHSGANVPTF
TGTGCCAGCAGCCAAGATCCACATTCTGGGGCCAACGTCCCGACTTTC
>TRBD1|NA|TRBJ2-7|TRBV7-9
CASSSNGQGVGRSYEQYF
TGTGCCAGCAGCTCCAATGGACAGGGAGTGGGTAGGTCCTACGAGCAGTACTTC
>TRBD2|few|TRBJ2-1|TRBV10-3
CAISERDYIFNEQFF
TGTGCCATCAGTGAGCGGGACTACATCTTCAATGAGCAGTTCTTC
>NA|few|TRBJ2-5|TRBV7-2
CASSLVSGVVETQYF
TGTGCCAGCAGCTTAGTCTCGGGGGTGGTTGAGACCCAGTACTTC
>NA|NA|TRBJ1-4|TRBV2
CASLSRVEKLFF
TGTGCCAGCTTAAGCAGAGTCGAAAAACTGTTTTTT
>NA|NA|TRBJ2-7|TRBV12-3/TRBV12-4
CASSLTPYEQYF
TGTGCCAGCAGCCTTACCCCTTACGAGCAGTACTTC
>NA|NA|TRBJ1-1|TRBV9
CASSVRDGLMNTEAFF
TGTGCCAGCAGCGTCCGGGACGGACTAATGAACACTGAAGCTTTCTTT
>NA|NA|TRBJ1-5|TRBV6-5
CASSAFGPENQPQHF
TGTGCCAGCAGTGCCTTTGGGCCCGAGAATCAGCCCCAGCATTTT
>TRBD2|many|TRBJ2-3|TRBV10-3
CAISEAGNSGGRTDTQYF
TGTGCCATCAGTGAGGCGGGGAATAGCGGGGGCCGCACAGATACGCAGTATTTT
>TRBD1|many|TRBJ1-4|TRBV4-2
CASSTGVNEKLFF
TGTGCCAGCAGTACAGGGGTCAATGAAAAACTGTTTTTT
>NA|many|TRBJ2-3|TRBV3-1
CASSQGSYSSTDTQYF
TGTGCCAGCAGCCAAGGGAGCTATTCTAGCACAGATACGCAGTATTTT
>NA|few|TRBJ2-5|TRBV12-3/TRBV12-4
CASSLHSLETQYF
TGTGCCAGCAGTTTACACAGTTTGGAGACCCAGTACTTC
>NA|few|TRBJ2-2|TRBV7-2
CASTGQGEGLAPIWVTGELFF
TGTGCCAGCACCGGGCAGGGGGAGGGACTCGCCCCCATTTGGGTCACCGGGGAGCTGTTTTTT
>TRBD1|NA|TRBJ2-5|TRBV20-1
CSAVGQNQETLYF
TGCAGTGCCGTGGGACAGAACCAAGAGACCCTGTACTTC
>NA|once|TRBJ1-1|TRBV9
CASSLGRMNTEACF
TGTGCCAGCAGCTTGGGACGGATGAACACTGAAGCTTGCTTT
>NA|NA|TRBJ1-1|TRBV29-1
CSVEGMGATEAFF
TGCAGCGTTGAAGGCATGGGGGCCACTGAAGCTTTCTTT
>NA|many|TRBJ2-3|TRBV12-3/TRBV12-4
CASSPGQTTNTQYF
TGTGCCAGCAGCCCGGGACAAACGACGAATACGCAGTATTTT
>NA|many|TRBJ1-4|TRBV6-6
CASSPTGLPAEGELFF
TGTGCCAGCAGCCCCACGGGACTCCCAGCGGAGGGGGAACTGTTTTTT
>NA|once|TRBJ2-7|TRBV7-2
CARSPPGRTPYEQYF
TGTGCCCGCAGCCCCCCCGGGCGGACCCCCTACGAGCAGTACTTC
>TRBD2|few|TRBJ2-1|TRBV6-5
CASRARLAGNSYNEQFF
TGTGCCAGCAGAGCAAGACTAGCGGGTAATTCCTACAATGAGCAGTTCTTC